Presented here are 24 T cell receptor beta chains from one specimen sequenced in a study of cytomegalovirus exposure and HLA in healthy donors. Researchers ran the PCR with 60 Vbeta and 13 Jbeta primers. Sequencing was performed with immunoSEQ multiplex PCR; in TCRdb, only in-frame clones are kept and a portion is missing. This table holds approximately 210,000 clones, around nine tenths found once. Sequencing was done on a sample of PBMCs. These receptors were collected from a woman younger than 30 in good health and CMV-seronegative.

The J gene is TRBJ1-2, the V gene TRBV28, with 7 bases aligning to TRBD1. V was pared by 6 bases and J by 4 bases, with 11 bases of the junction left unmatched. CDR3 length: 15 amino acids. In germline, CDR1 is MDHEN, CDR2 SYDVKM. CDR3 in DNA: TGTGCCAGCAGCCTCGGACAGGCCGCCCCCTATGGCTACACCTTC. Translated: CASSLGQAAPYGYTF.

J is TRBJ2-3 and V is TRBV2; 8 positions match TRBD2. Germline CDR1 reads SNHLY; CDR2 reads FYNNEI. The CDR3 has 15 residues. V lost 4 bases, J lost 6 bases, and 9 bases stayed unmatched. The CDR3 coding sequence is TGTGCCAGCAGTGTGAGCGGGAGAATCACGGATACGCAGTATTTT. Translation: CASSVSGRITDTQYF.

V gene TRBV4-1 combines with J gene TRBJ2-1, with 10 bases matching TRBD1. This CDR3 comprises 15 residues. From germline, CDR1 is MGHRA and CDR2 YSYEKL. Trimming cost V 4 bases and J 7 bases; bases outside gene matches: 7. The CDR3 spells CASSPRTGGSNEQFF. CDR3 nucleotides: TGCGCCAGCAGCCCCCGGACAGGGGGGTCAAATGAGCAGTTCTTC.

The V call is TRBV5-1, the J call TRBJ2-7; the match to TRBD1 covers 10 bases. In germline, CDR1 is SGHRS, CDR2 YFSETQ. The V gene end was trimmed by 0 bases and the J gene end by 0 bases; junction bases not matched to a gene: 6. The CDR3 contains 17 residues. The CDR3 loop reads CASSLGSGQGLSYEQYF. The CDR3 nucleotides are TGCGCCAGCAGCTTGGGGTCGGGACAGGGGCTCTCCTACGAGCAGTACTTC.

This clone was picked up a small number of times. The CDR3 DNA reads TGTGCCAGCAGCCCCCTCGTCGGGCCAGGGGCTGGAGAGCAGTACTTC. It is translated as CASSPLVGPGAGEQYF. The V gene is TRBV7-3, the J gene TRBJ2-7, with D tentatively TRBD1 (6 bases). This CDR3 region has 16 residues. Germline-derived CDR1 and CDR2 are SGHTA and FQGTGA. V was trimmed by 5 bases and J by 7 bases, leaving 24 bases between them.

V and J are TRBV5-1 and TRBJ2-7, with TRBD1 matching 12 bases. CDR3 length: 18 amino acids. CDR1 and CDR2 (germline): SGHRS, YFSETQ. V lost 3 bases, J lost 0 bases, and 10 bases stayed unmatched. CDR3 protein: CASSSYGTGGMGSYEQYF. CDR3 sequence (DNA): TGCGCCAGCAGCTCATACGGGACAGGGGGCATGGGCTCCTACGAGCAGTACTTC.

V usage is TRBV5-1 and J usage is TRBJ2-1; 11 nucleotides match TRBD2. The CDR3 has 17 residues. After removal of 5 bases from V and 8 bases from J, the junction contained 15 bases not matched to a gene. The germline V gene has CDR1 SGHRS and CDR2 YFSETQ. The CDR3 DNA reads as TGCGCCAGCAGACCTGAATCCGGGACTAGCGGACTATATGAGCAGTTCTTC. Its protein product is CASRPESGTSGLYEQFF.

The chain is built from TRBV5-1 and TRBJ2-7; TRBD2 is a possible D gene (6 bases). Trimming took off 1 base at V and 4 bases at J, with 24 bases between the two ends. In germline, CDR1 is SGHRS, CDR2 YFSETQ. The CDR3 consists of 18 residues. The CDR3, as DNA: TGCGCCAGCAGCTTGTCGACTGATCAAACCGGGACTGATTACGAGCAGTACTTC. Amino acid sequence: CASSLSTDQTGTDYEQYF.

As DNA, the CDR3 is TGTGCCAGTAGTACCGGGACAGGGGGCGCAGATACGCAGTATTTT. This codes for CASSTGTGGADTQYF. This chain uses TRBV19 with TRBJ2-3; 12 bases match TRBD1. V lost 4 bases and J lost 4; bases outside the gene matches: 3. Germline assignment: CDR1 LNHDA and CDR2 SQIVND (reference sequence). The CDR3 is made up of 15 amino acids.

The gene calls are TRBV4-1 and TRBJ1-5; 11 bases agree with TRBD1. The germline gives CDR1 MGHRA, CDR2 YSYEKL. The CDR3 is 15 residues long. The V gene end was trimmed by 4 bases and the J gene end by 7 bases; junction bases not matched to a gene: 6. The CDR3 sequence is CASSPPGQGGQPQHF. The CDR3 DNA reads TGCGCCAGCAGCCCACCGGGACAGGGGGGACAGCCCCAGCATTTT.

This CDR3 is CASSSRGSGRGFQETQYF. CDR3 DNA: TGTGCCAGCAGCTCTCGAGGTAGCGGGAGAGGTTTCCAAGAGACCCAGTACTTC. The J gene is TRBJ2-5, the V gene TRBV7-9; TRBD2 matches 9 bases. The V segment lost 4 bases and the J segment 1 base; nucleotides outside the gene matches: 13. The length of the CDR3 is 18 residues. Germline values: CDR1 SEHNR, CDR2 FQNEAQ (reference sequence). The full variable domain, rest sourced from reference TRBV7-9 and TRBJ2-5, is DTGVSQNPRHKITKRGQNVTFRCDPISEHNRLYWYRQTLGQGPEFLTYFQNEAQLEKSRLLSDRFSAERPKGSFSTLEIQRTEQGDSAMYLCASSSRGSGRGFQETQYFGPGTRLLVL.

The gene calls are TRBV28 and TRBJ2-5, with TRBD2 matching 14 bases. The CDR3 has 18 amino acids. V was clipped by 6 bases and J by 1 base; unmatched bases: 10. CDR1 and CDR2 from the germline V gene are MDHEN and SYDVKM. The CDR3 sequence: CASSHGLAGGPLQETQYF. CDR3 in DNA: TGTGCCAGCAGCCACGGACTAGCGGGGGGACCTCTCCAAGAGACCCAGTACTTC.

V is TRBV5-6 and J is TRBJ2-5; 7 bases agree with TRBD2. V was pared by 4 bases and J by 2 bases, with 5 bases of the junction left unmatched. The V gene's germline CDR1 is SGHDT and CDR2 YYEEEE. The CDR3 covers 14 residues. CDR3 loop: CASSTLAVQETQYF. In DNA, the CDR3 is TGTGCCAGCAGCACCCTAGCGGTGCAAGAGACCCAGTACTTC.

The chain carries TRBV2 and TRBJ1-2; D is uncertain. Trimming took off 4 bases at V and 6 bases at J, with 12 bases between the two ends. CDR3 length equals 13 residues. Germline CDR1 is SNHLY and CDR2 is FYNNEI. The CDR3 is CASSVRSEDGYTF. Written as DNA, the CDR3 is TGTGCCAGCAGTGTCAGGTCGGAGGATGGCTACACCTTC.

The chain links TRBV18 to TRBJ2-1; D call uncertain. The CDR3 sequence is 16 residues long. The V gene's germline CDR1 is KGHSH and CDR2 LQKENI. Trimming cost V 8 bases and J 2 bases, with 19 bases left between them. DNA for the CDR3: TGTGCCAGCACAACCAGTGGAACAGCCCCCTACAATGAGCAGTTCTTC. It yields the protein CASTTSGTAPYNEQFF.

V and J are TRBV29-1 and TRBJ2-1; 8 nucleotides match TRBD2. Germline trimming cut 1 base from V and 10 bases from J; bases unmatched to any gene: 3. From germline, CDR1 is SQVTM and CDR2 ANQGSEA. The CDR3 has 12 amino acids. The CDR3, as DNA: TGCAGCGTTGAAGCCCGGGGGGGCGAGCAGTTCTTC. It is translated as CSVEARGGEQFF.

The V and J genes are TRBV28 and TRBJ1-3, with TRBD1 matching 7 bases. This CDR3 is 16 amino acids long. Germline CDR1 and CDR2: MDHEN and SYDVKM. J gave up 1 base and V 4 bases, and 7 bases lay outside the gene matches. The CDR3 loop reads CASSSPGGISGNTIYF. DNA for the CDR3: TGTGCCAGCAGTTCGCCAGGGGGAATATCTGGAAACACCATATATTTT.

The chain combines TRBV4-1 with TRBJ2-2; 9 bases are shared with TRBD2. Losses at the gene ends were 2 bases for V and 2 bases for J; bases not matched to a gene: 6. CDR1 is MGHRA, CDR2 YSYEKL, per germline. The CDR3 runs to 17 residues. The CDR3 sequence is CASSQWRLAVNTGELFF. The CDR3 DNA reads as TGCGCCAGCAGCCAATGGAGACTAGCGGTAAACACCGGGGAGCTGTTTTTT.

A few counts support this clone. V is TRBV7-8 and J is TRBJ1-2, with D tentatively TRBD1 (5 bases). The V and J ends lost 2 bases and 3 bases respectively, with 7 bases between them. This CDR3 spans 13 amino acids. Germline V gene data show CDR1 as SGHVS and CDR2 as FQNEAQ. The CDR3 spells CASSLIGDYGYTF. CDR3 DNA: TGTGCCAGCAGCTTAATAGGGGACTATGGCTACACCTTC.

V is TRBV19 and J is TRBJ2-1; D possibly corresponds to TRBD2 (5 bases). The CDR3 runs 16 residues. Germline CDR1 LNHDA, CDR2 SQIVND (reference sequence). The V end lost 3 bases, the J end lost 1 base, and 13 bases lay between the germline ends. CDR3 loop: CASSIREGLSYNEQFF. The CDR3 DNA follows: TGTGCCAGTAGTATTAGAGAGGGTTTATCCTACAATGAGCAGTTCTTC.

The V gene is TRBV6-5, the J gene TRBJ2-7, with 14 bases lining up with TRBD2. Germline V CDR1 and CDR2: MNHEY, SVGAGI. The CDR3 spans 16 residues. Trimming cost V 2 bases and J 7 bases; bases outside gene matches: 7. This CDR3 is CASSYAGLAGAGEQYF. CDR3 nucleotides: TGTGCCAGCAGTTACGCGGGACTAGCGGGGGCAGGGGAGCAGTACTTC.

The chain recombines TRBV5-1 with TRBJ1-1; weak D call: TRBD1 (6 bases). V shed 0 bases and J shed 1 base, with 7 bases lying between them. Germline CDR1 and CDR2: SGHRS and YFSETQ. The CDR3 consists of 14 residues. The CDR3 sequence is CASSLGGQNTEAFF. CDR3 in DNA: TGCGCCAGCAGCTTGGGGGGACAGAACACTGAAGCTTTCTTT.

The chain uses TRBV27 and TRBJ2-1, with 13 bases matching TRBD2. V gave up 5 bases and J gave up 6 bases; unmatched junction bases: 7. The CDR3 is 16 amino acids. Germline CDR1 MNHEY, CDR2 SMNVEV (reference sequence). This CDR3 is CASSRLLAGGGNEQFF. The CDR3 DNA sequence: TGTGCCAGCAGTCGCCTACTAGCGGGAGGGGGCAATGAGCAGTTCTTC.

V gene TRBV2 combines with J gene TRBJ1-2; D perhaps matches TRBD1 (5 bases). The CDR3 is 13 residues long. Germline V lookup: CDR1 SNHLY, CDR2 FYNNEI. V dropped 8 bases and J dropped 6 bases, with 16 bases sitting between them. Here the CDR3 reads CASRFGRVDGYTF. CDR3 nucleotide sequence: TGTGCCAGCCGATTCGGCAGGGTTGATGGCTACACCTTC.